A selection of T cell receptor beta chains follows, all from one sample in a study of T cell responses to AZD1222 COVID-19 vaccine. Assay used: immunoSEQ multiplex PCR; TCRdb lists only in-frame clones, some missing. The sample yields 130,000 to 150,000 clones, around 87% seen once. Here the sequenced sample was peripheral blood, taken on day 0 of AZD1222 vaccination. The receptors stem from an adult in good health. Each CDR3 is given with its conserved first and last residue. Fields, in order: J gene, clone size, D gene, V gene, CDR3 protein, CDR3 DNA. D genes are given only for firm matches. Only some rows state a clone size, as once, few, many or a class for expanded clones.

>TRBJ1-6|NA|TRBD1|TRBV5-1
CASSLRGTDNSPLHF
TGCGCCAGCAGCTTAAGAGGGACAGATAATTCACCCCTCCACTTT
>TRBJ2-7|few|NA|TRBV25-1
CASSERTPSYEQYF
TGTGCCAGCAGTGAGCGGACACCTTCCTACGAGCAGTACTTC
>TRBJ2-5|once|NA|TRBV6-5
CASSYSSVFQETQYF
TGTGCCAGCAGTTACTCGAGTGTCTTCCAAGAGACCCAGTACTTC
>TRBJ1-2|NA|NA|TRBV7-2
CASSLESHAGVGLGYTF
TGTGCCAGCAGCTTAGAATCTCATGCGGGCGTTGGATTAGGCTACACCTTC
>TRBJ1-6|NA|NA|TRBV18
CASSPADLNSPLHF
TGTGCCAGCTCACCGGCGGATCTCAATTCACCCCTCCACTTT
>TRBJ1-2|NA|NA|TRBV10-1
CASSEFGYTF
TGCGCCAGCAGTGAGTTTGGCTACACCTTC
>TRBJ1-5|NA|NA|TRBV7-9
CASSFVIGDGSNQPQHF
TGTGCCAGCAGCTTCGTAATCGGTGACGGAAGCAATCAGCCCCAGCATTTT
>TRBJ2-7|NA|NA|TRBV7-2
CASSLGGSGARGEQYF
TGTGCCAGCAGCTTAGGGGGGTCTGGGGCCAGGGGCGAGCAGTACTTC
>TRBJ1-6|NA|TRBD1|TRBV19
CASSMGTGVSPLHF
TGTGCCAGTAGTATGGGGACAGGGGTTTCACCCCTCCACTTT
>TRBJ2-1|NA|NA|TRBV9
CASSSNPAKSSYNEQFF
TGTGCCAGCAGTTCTAATCCGGCCAAAAGCTCCTACAATGAGCAGTTCTTC
>TRBJ1-2|NA|NA|TRBV7-8
CASSLGGVRGYTF
TGTGCCAGCAGCTTAGGCGGGGTGAGGGGCTACACCTTC
>TRBJ1-6|NA|TRBD1|TRBV27
CASSEPGQGYSPLHF
TGTGCCAGCAGTGAACCGGGACAGGGTTATTCACCCCTCCACTTT
>TRBJ1-2|NA|TRBD1|TRBV5-1
CASSPDRGLYGYTF
TGCGCCAGCAGCCCGGACAGGGGGTTGTATGGCTACACCTTC
>TRBJ1-6|NA|NA|TRBV5-4
CASSSGGYTSSYNSPLHF
TGTGCCAGCAGCTCTGGGGGCTACACTAGCTCCTATAATTCACCCCTCCACTTT
>TRBJ1-4|NA|NA|TRBV3-1/TRBV3-2
CASSQDRPKINEKLFF
TGTGCCAGCAGCCAAGATCGGCCTAAAATTAATGAAAAACTGTTTTTT
>TRBJ2-1|NA|TRBD2|TRBV27
CASSRAMASGGRNEQFF
TGTGCCAGCAGCCGGGCCATGGCTAGCGGGGGGAGAAATGAGCAGTTCTTC
>TRBJ2-6|NA|NA|TRBV15
CATSPYSSGANVLTF
TGTGCCACCAGCCCCTACAGCTCTGGGGCCAACGTCCTGACTTTC
>TRBJ2-6|NA|NA|TRBV11-2
CASSYSNSGANVLTF
TGTGCCAGCAGCTACAGCAACTCTGGGGCCAACGTCCTGACTTTC
>TRBJ1-2|NA|TRBD1|TRBV5-1
CASSRPGTGGLRNYGYTF
TGCGCCAGCAGTCGTCCCGGGACAGGGGGCCTCCGTAACTATGGCTACACCTTC
>TRBJ1-2|NA|NA|TRBV7-8
CASSSPRGGGYTF
TGTGCCAGCAGCTCCCCGAGGGGTGGTGGCTACACCTTC
>TRBJ2-1|NA|NA|TRBV15
CATSSPASGEQFF
TGTGCCACCAGCAGTCCAGCGAGCGGTGAGCAGTTCTTC
>TRBJ2-5|NA|TRBD1|TRBV7-6
CASRSTGTGEETQYF
TGTGCCAGCAGGTCTACCGGGACAGGAGAAGAGACCCAGTACTTC
>TRBJ1-5|NA|TRBD1|TRBV30
CAWSVRGSGQGFYSNQPQHF
TGTGCCTGGAGTGTAAGGGGGTCGGGACAGGGGTTTTATAGCAATCAGCCCCAGCATTTT
>TRBJ2-1|NA|NA|TRBV11-2
CASSLITSVNEQFF
TGTGCCAGCAGCTTAATCACCAGCGTGAATGAGCAGTTCTTC
>TRBJ2-2|NA|NA|TRBV6-6
CASSYLTGTDGELFF
TGTGCCAGCAGTTACTTAACGGGGACGGACGGGGAGCTGTTTTTT
>TRBJ2-2|once|TRBD2|TRBV6-5
CAGSGGTSHAGELFF
TGTGCGGGGTCGGGGGGGACTAGCCACGCCGGGGAGCTGTTTTTT
>TRBJ2-3|NA|TRBD2|TRBV7-8
CASSSYSGGAPDTQYF
TGTGCCAGCAGCTCCTATAGCGGGGGGGCCCCGGATACGCAGTATTTT
>TRBJ2-7|NA|NA|TRBV27
CASRPWDRDYEQYF
TGTGCCAGCAGGCCTTGGGACCGAGACTACGAGCAGTACTTC
>TRBJ1-5|few|NA|TRBV11-2
CASSQTGAAGPQHF
TGTGCCAGCAGCCAAACGGGCGCGGCTGGGCCCCAGCATTTT
>TRBJ1-2|NA|NA|TRBV9
CASSGGTTYGYTF
TGTGCCAGCAGCGGCGGGACAACCTATGGCTACACCTTC
>TRBJ1-2|NA|TRBD1|TRBV4-2
CASSQVTGANYGYTF
TGTGCCAGCAGCCAAGTCACAGGGGCTAACTATGGCTACACCTTC
>TRBJ1-6|NA|NA|TRBV30
CAWSVGGGPLNSPLHF
TGTGCCTGGAGTGTTGGTGGGGGACCGCTAAATTCACCCCTCCACTTT
>TRBJ1-6|NA|NA|TRBV30
CAWSGQSNSPLHF
TGTGCCTGGAGTGGACAGTCTAATTCACCCCTCCACTTT
>TRBJ1-5|NA|NA|TRBV7-8
CASSLVAGSNQPQHF
TGTGCCAGCAGCTTAGTGGCAGGGTCCAATCAGCCCCAGCATTTT
>TRBJ1-5|NA|NA|TRBV2
CASSEAANQPQHF
TGTGCCAGCAGTGAGGCAGCAAATCAGCCCCAGCATTTT
>TRBJ2-1|NA|TRBD2|TRBV4-1
CASSQGLAGIYNEQFF
TGCGCCAGCAGCCAGGGACTAGCGGGGATCTACAATGAGCAGTTCTTC
>TRBJ2-1|NA|NA|TRBV5-1
CASSLARDGFYNEQFF
TGCGCCAGCAGCTTGGCCAGGGACGGTTTTTACAATGAGCAGTTCTTC
>TRBJ1-6|NA|NA|TRBV18
CASSPRAESSYNSPLHF
TGTGCCAGCTCACCACGGGCGGAAAGCTCCTATAATTCACCCCTCCACTTT
>TRBJ2-5|few|TRBD1|TRBV12-3/TRBV12-4
CASSFSGGETQYF
TGTGCCAGCAGTTTCTCAGGGGGAGAGACCCAGTACTTC
>TRBJ1-1|NA|NA|TRBV5-1
CARSPGGGRGTEAFF
TGCGCCCGCAGCCCGGGGGGGGGCCGTGGAACTGAAGCTTTCTTT
>TRBJ2-7|NA|NA|TRBV11-2
CASSPGLSYEQYF
TGTGCCAGCAGCCCTGGACTCTCCTACGAGCAGTACTTC
>TRBJ2-1|NA|NA|TRBV5-8
CASSSYLRADEQFF
TGTGCCAGCAGCTCCTACCTCAGGGCGGATGAGCAGTTCTTC
>TRBJ1-4|NA|TRBD1|TRBV9
CASSLRQGSNEKLFF
TGTGCCAGCAGCTTACGACAGGGATCTAATGAAAAACTGTTTTTT
>TRBJ1-1|NA|NA|TRBV27
CASCHGIGGKNTEAFF
TGTGCCAGCTGCCACGGGATCGGAGGAAAGAACACTGAAGCTTTCTTT
>TRBJ1-2|NA|TRBD1|TRBV6-5
CASRQGDGYTF
TGTGCCAGCAGACAGGGGGACGGCTACACCTTC
>TRBJ1-4|NA|NA|TRBV28
CASSFSGDNEKLFF
TGTGCCAGCAGTTTTTCAGGTGATAATGAAAAACTGTTTTTT